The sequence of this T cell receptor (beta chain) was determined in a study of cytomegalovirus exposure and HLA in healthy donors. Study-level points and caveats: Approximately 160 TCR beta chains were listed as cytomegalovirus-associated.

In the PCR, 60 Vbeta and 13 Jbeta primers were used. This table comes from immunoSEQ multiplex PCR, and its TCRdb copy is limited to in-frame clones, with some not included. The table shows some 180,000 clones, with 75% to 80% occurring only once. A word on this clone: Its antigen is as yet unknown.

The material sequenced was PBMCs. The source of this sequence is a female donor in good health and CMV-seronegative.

The CDR3 nucleotides read TGTGCCAGCAGCTTCGCCAGCGGTCACAATGAGCAGTTCTTC. Translating gives CASSFASGHNEQFF. The V and J genes are TRBV5-6 and TRBJ2-1; a possible D gene is TRBD2 (5 bases). This CDR3 is built from 14 residues. With 2 bases removed from V and 5 bases from J, the gap between germline ends came to 11 bases. CDR1 and CDR2 (germline): SGHDT, YYEEEE.